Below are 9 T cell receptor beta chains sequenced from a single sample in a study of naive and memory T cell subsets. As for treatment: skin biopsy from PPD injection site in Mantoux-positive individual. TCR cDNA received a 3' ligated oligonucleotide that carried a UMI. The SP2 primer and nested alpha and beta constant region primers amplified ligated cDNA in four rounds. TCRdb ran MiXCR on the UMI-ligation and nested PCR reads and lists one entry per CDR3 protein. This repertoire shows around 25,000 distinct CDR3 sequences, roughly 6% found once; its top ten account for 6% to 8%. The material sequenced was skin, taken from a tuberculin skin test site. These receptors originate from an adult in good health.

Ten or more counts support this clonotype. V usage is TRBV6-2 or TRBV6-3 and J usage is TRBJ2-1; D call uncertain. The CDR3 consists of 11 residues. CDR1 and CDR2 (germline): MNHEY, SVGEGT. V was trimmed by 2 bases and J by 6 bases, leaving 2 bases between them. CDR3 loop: CASSYPNEQFF. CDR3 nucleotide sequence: TGTGCCAGCAGTTACCCCAATGAGCAGTTCTTC.

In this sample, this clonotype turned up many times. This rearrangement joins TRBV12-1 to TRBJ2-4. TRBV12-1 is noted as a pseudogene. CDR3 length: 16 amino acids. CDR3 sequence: CAGMWQEHLAKNIQYF. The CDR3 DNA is TGTGCCGGAATGTGGCAGGAGCACTTAGCCAAAAACATTCAGTACTTC.

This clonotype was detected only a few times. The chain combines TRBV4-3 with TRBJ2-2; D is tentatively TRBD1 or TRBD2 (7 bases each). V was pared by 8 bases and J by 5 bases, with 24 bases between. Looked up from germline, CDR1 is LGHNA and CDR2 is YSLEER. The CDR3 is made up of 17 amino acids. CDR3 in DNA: TGCGCCAGCCGCCTAAGGGGAGGGAGGGGGCATACCGGGGAGCTGTTTTTT. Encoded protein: CASRLRGGRGHTGELFF.

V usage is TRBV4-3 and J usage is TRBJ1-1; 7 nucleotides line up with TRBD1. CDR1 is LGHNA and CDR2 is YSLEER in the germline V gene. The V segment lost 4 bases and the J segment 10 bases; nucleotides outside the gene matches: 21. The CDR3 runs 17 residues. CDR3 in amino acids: CASSPSPGQSGSNVAFF. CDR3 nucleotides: TGCGCCAGCAGCCCGAGTCCGGGACAGTCGGGGTCCAATGTAGCTTTCTTT.

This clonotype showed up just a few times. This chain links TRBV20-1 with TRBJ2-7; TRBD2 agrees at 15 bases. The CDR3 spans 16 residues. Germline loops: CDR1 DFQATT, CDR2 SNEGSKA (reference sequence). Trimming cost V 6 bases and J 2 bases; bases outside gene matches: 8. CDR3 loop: CSATGTSGRTAYEQYF. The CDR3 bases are TGCAGTGCAACCGGGACTAGCGGGAGGACTGCCTACGAGCAGTACTTC.

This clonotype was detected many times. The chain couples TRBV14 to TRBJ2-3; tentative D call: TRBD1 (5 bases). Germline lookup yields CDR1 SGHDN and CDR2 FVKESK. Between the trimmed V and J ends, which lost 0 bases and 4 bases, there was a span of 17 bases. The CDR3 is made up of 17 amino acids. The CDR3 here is CASSQEGRVFKPDTQYF. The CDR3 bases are TGTGCCAGCAGCCAAGAGGGGCGTGTGTTTAAACCAGATACGCAGTATTTT.

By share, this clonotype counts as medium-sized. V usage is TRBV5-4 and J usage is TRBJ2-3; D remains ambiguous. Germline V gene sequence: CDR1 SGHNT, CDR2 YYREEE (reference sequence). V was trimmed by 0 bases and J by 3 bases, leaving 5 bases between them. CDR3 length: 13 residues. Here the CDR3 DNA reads TGTGCCAGCAGCTTGGAAATTACAGATACGCAGTATTTT. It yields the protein CASSLEITDTQYF.

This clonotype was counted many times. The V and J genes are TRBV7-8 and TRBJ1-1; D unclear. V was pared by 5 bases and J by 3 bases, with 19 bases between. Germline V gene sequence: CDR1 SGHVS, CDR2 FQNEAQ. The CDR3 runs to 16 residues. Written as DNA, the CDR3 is TGTGCCAGCAGCCCTCGAGCCCGGGCGGGGTACACTGAAGCTTTCTTT. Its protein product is CASSPRARAGYTEAFF.

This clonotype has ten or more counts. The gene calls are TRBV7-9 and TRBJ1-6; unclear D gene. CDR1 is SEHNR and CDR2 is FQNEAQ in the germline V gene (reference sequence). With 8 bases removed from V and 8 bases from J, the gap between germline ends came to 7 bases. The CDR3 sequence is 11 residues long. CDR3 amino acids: CASGVYSPLHF. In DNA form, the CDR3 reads TGTGCCAGCGGGGTTTATTCACCCCTCCACTTT.